Below are 17 T cell receptor beta chains sequenced from a single sample in a study of patients and donors after allogeneic stem cell transplantation (dated by TCRdb to the early 2020s). The receptor library was made with RT-PCR. The run used a NextSeq 550. The public reads were reanalyzed by TCRdb: fastp trimming at Q25, MiXCR alignment, in-frame beta chains only. Rows merge per CDR3 protein into single entries with the most common DNA and genes. The sample table records about 410,000 distinct CDR3 sequences; 15% to 20% of these occur just once. The ten largest make up over 6% of the sample. The specimen sequenced was blood, either unsorted or a sorted T cell fraction (not recorded which). The receptors were sampled from a human donor who was either an allogeneic HSCT recipient or a stem cell or donor lymphocyte infusion donor (not recorded which). It is not recorded whose cells these are; they may come from a transplant donor.

This rearrangement joins TRBV12-3 or TRBV12-4 to TRBJ2-3, with D tentatively TRBD2 (6 bases). The CDR3 runs to 15 residues. V lost 6 bases and J lost 0, with 13 bases in between. CDR3 nucleotide sequence: TGTGCCAGCAGACCCCGGGACTCTAGCACAGATACGCAGTATTTT. It translates to CASRPRDSSTDTQYF.

Notes on this clonotype: A much larger clone sits a single nucleotide away, making a read error possible. J is TRBJ2-7 and V is TRBV29-1; 7 nucleotides line up with TRBD1. The CDR3 sequence is 16 residues long. Germline-derived CDR1 and CDR2 are SQVTM and ANQGSEA. The CDR3 DNA reads as TGCAGCGTTCTGACATACAGGGGACCCTCTCTTTACGAGCAGTGCTTC. It specifies CSVLTYRGPSLYEQCF.

The V and J genes are TRBV20-1 and TRBJ1-5, with D uncertain. The CDR3 is 13 residues long. Per germline, CDR1 DFQATT and CDR2 SNEGSKA (reference sequence). Deletions cut 6 bases from V and 3 bases from J, with 12 bases between. CDR3 residues: CSARESSNQPQHF. CDR3 DNA: TGCAGTGCAAGGGAGAGTTCCAATCAGCCCCAGCATTTT.

This chain joins TRBV3-1 and TRBJ2-7; 10 bases are shared with TRBD1. There are 17 residues in the CDR3. After removal of 0 bases from V and 5 bases from J, the junction contained 10 bases not matched to a gene. The germline gives CDR1 LGHDT, CDR2 YNNKEL (reference sequence). CDR3 DNA sequence: TGTGCCAGCAGCCAAGAACCAAGACAGGGGGCTGGTGACGAGCAGTACTTC. This encodes CASSQEPRQGAGDEQYF.

This clonotype was detected many times. The chain recombines TRBV24-1 with TRBJ2-1, with TRBD2 as a possible D gene (5 bases). V was clipped by 4 bases and J by 15 bases, with 15 bases between them. The CDR3 loop spans 12 amino acids. CDR1 is KGHDR and CDR2 is SFDVKD in the germline V gene. CDR3 in DNA: TGTGCCACCAGTGACCTACGAGGGAGACTGTTCTTC. It specifies CATSDLRGRLFF.

This clonotype was detected only a few times. At one end, the junction sequence differs from germline, possibly due to a read error. The CDR3 reads CASSLWTSGEGKELF. The CDR3 DNA reads as TGTGCCAGCAGTTTATGGACTAGCGGAGAGGGGAAAGAGCTCTTC. This chain connects TRBV28 to TRBJ2-1; 9 bases are a match to TRBD2. CDR3 length: 15 residues. The V gene's germline CDR1 is MDHEN and CDR2 SYDVKM.

This clonotype appeared a few times. The chain couples TRBV6-2 or TRBV6-3 to TRBJ1-3; TRBD1 matches at 8 bases. V lost 0 bases and J lost 0; bases outside the gene matches: 16. Germline lookup yields CDR1 MNHEY and CDR2 SVGEGT. CDR3 length equals 21 residues. The CDR3 loop reads CASSYSFRTGSRASSGNTIYF. The CDR3 DNA follows: TGTGCCAGCAGTTACTCATTCCGGACAGGGTCCCGAGCGAGCTCTGGAAACACCATATATTTT.

This clonotype was recorded at least ten times. The chain uses TRBV20-1 and TRBJ2-7, with D tentatively TRBD2 (5 bases). This CDR3 region has 11 residues. Germline-derived CDR1 and CDR2 are DFQATT and SNEGSKA (reference sequence). Trimming took off 3 bases at V and 4 bases at J, with 7 bases between the two ends. The CDR3 spells CSARTNYEQYF. The CDR3 DNA reads as TGCAGTGCTAGGACTAATTACGAGCAGTACTTC.

This clonotype was counted a few times. V usage is TRBV20-1 and J usage is TRBJ2-5; 10 bases map to TRBD1. This CDR3 has 12 amino acids. Trimming cost V 7 bases and J 10 bases; bases outside gene matches: 9. Germline lookup yields CDR1 DFQATT and CDR2 SNEGSKA (reference sequence). DNA for the CDR3: TGCAGTGTCGACAGGGGGCGATGGGACCAGTACTTC. Residues: CSVDRGRWDQYF.

The chain links TRBV7-3 to TRBJ2-3; 7 positions agree with TRBD2. CDR3 length equals 18 residues. Germline CDR1 SGHTA, CDR2 FQGTGA. Trimming cost V 5 bases and J 2 bases; bases outside gene matches: 16. For the CDR3, the DNA is TGTGCCAGCAGCCCTTCGGGGGGAAGACGACCACCCACAGATACGCAGTATTTT. Translating gives CASSPSGGRRPPTDTQYF.

In its sample, this clonotype was seen a few times. J is TRBJ2-6 and V is TRBV20-1; the match to TRBD2 covers 7 bases. Germline lookup yields CDR1 DFQATT and CDR2 SNEGSKA (reference sequence). The length of the CDR3 is 18 residues. V shed 0 bases and J 2 bases; nucleotides not matched to a gene: 10. The DNA for the CDR3 is TGCAGTGCTAGAGATAAATGGCGGGGGAAGGCTGGGGCCAACGTCCTGACTTTC. This translates into CSARDKWRGKAGANVLTF.

This clonotype has only a few counts. This chain joins TRBV2 and TRBJ2-5; D unresolved. The CDR3 extends over 13 amino acids. Germline CDR1 SNHLY, CDR2 FYNNEI. The V end lost 1 base, the J end lost 3 bases, and 6 bases lay between the germline ends. Here the CDR3 reads CASSEGLEETQYF. The CDR3 region has the DNA TGTGCCAGCAGTGAAGGGTTGGAAGAGACCCAGTACTTC. Supplemented by reference TRBV2 and TRBJ2-5, the full variable domain reads EPEVTQTPSHQVTQMGQEVILRCVPISNHLYFYWYRQILGQKVEFLVSFYNNEISEKSEIFDDQFSVERPDGSNFTLKIRSTKLEDSAMYFCASSEGLEETQYFGPGTRLLVL.

The chain is built from TRBV3-1 and TRBJ2-4; 12 bases agree with TRBD1. Germline CDR1 and CDR2: LGHDT and YNNKEL (reference sequence). The CDR3 totals 20 residues. V gave up 2 bases and J gave up 4 bases; unmatched junction bases: 15. The CDR3 nucleotides are TGTGCCAGCAGCCAACAACCGGGACAGGGGGCTCTTTGGAGTAAAAACATTCAGTACTTC. It specifies CASSQQPGQGALWSKNIQYF.

The chain carries TRBV12-3 or TRBV12-4 and TRBJ1-2; the D is unclear. The CDR3 consists of 15 residues. Trimming left V 7 bases short and J 4 bases short, with 19 bases between. Here the CDR3 DNA reads TGTGCCAGCACTATATTAGGACTTATCCTCTATGGCTACACCTTC. As protein: CASTILGLILYGYTF.

This clonotype was recorded many times. This chain uses TRBV12-3 or TRBV12-4 with TRBJ1-2; D is perhaps TRBD1 (6 bases). This CDR3 spans 15 amino acids. V was pared by 1 base and J by 3 bases, with 12 bases between. Here the CDR3 reads CASSLDRVGDYGYTF. In DNA form, the CDR3 reads TGTGCCAGCAGTTTAGACAGGGTCGGGGACTATGGCTACACCTTC.

The rearrangement uses TRBV5-5 and TRBJ2-7; 9 bases are shared with TRBD1. In germline, CDR1 is SGHKS, CDR2 YYEKEE (reference sequence). The length of the CDR3 is 15 residues. V shed 2 bases, J shed 5 bases, and the junction held 8 bases outside the gene matches. The CDR3 loop reads CASSLVGTGINEQYF. DNA for the CDR3: TGTGCCAGCAGCTTAGTGGGGACAGGGATAAACGAGCAGTACTTC.

This clonotype was seen at least ten times. The V and J genes are TRBV7-2 and TRBJ1-2; D is ambiguous. Trimming pared 5 bases from V and 4 bases from J, leaving 5 bases between. The length of the CDR3 is 11 residues. The V gene's germline CDR1 is SGHTA and CDR2 FQGNSA. The CDR3 loop is CASSRSYGYTF. The DNA for the CDR3 is TGTGCCAGCAGCCGTTCCTATGGCTACACCTTC.